The text below deals with one T cell receptor (beta chain). Its specificity is unknown. V was shortened by 0 bases and J by 1 base, with 10 bases between the two germline ends. The CDR3 covers 15 residues. Germline V gene sequence: CDR1 MNHNS, CDR2 SASEGT. The PCR employed 60 Vbeta primers together with 13 Jbeta primers. Assay: immunoSEQ multiplex PCR; the TCRdb copy retains only in-frame clones and omits some. The data hold over 130,000 clones, with 80% observed a single time. This sample was taken from a study of cytomegalovirus exposure and HLA in healthy donors. General observations from the study: In a later analysis, compared with equally common non-associated chains, HLA-associated beta chains were more expanded. In an earlier analysis, productive rearrangement rates for most beta V segments clustered near 87% or 30%. Some highly shared sequence variants likely arose as a pipeline artifact.

Sequenced sample: PBMCs. This sequence originates from a man in his fifties or sixties in good health and CMV-seronegative. This chain uses TRBV6-1 with TRBJ2-7, with D possibly TRBD1 on 5 matching bases. The CDR3 region is CASSEALRESYEQYF. CDR3 DNA sequence: TGTGCCAGCAGTGAAGCGCTCAGGGAATCCTACGAGCAGTACTTC.